This TCR beta chain was recorded in a study of Graves' ophthalmopathy and Graves' hyperthyroidism (dated by TCRdb to 2016 to 2018). With respect to the entire study: Peripheral blood was collected at initial diagnosis, prior to any treatment. In total, 135 blood samples were TCR-sequenced: around 42 ophthalmopathy, roughly 80 hyperthyroidism and about 17 hyperthyroidism-to-ophthalmopathy patients. An independent validation cohort was composed of about 20 hyperthyroidism patients and around 16 patients who later progressed from hyperthyroidism to ophthalmopathy. In over 5 hyperthyroidism patients, the T-cell repertoire of thyroid tissue was compared with the T-cell repertoire of blood. Following sample collection, hyperthyroidism patients were given methimazole at a starting dose of 30 mg daily, and ophthalmopathy patients were given high-dose intravenous methylprednisolone. TCR beta repertoire signatures were used to distinguish Graves' ophthalmopathy from Graves' hyperthyroidism and to predict progression to ophthalmopathy. For training and testing, the 100 or so patients in the discovery cohort were randomly divided in a 7:3 ratio. To explore V-J signatures that separate ophthalmopathy from hyperthyroidism, a discovery set of about 98 patients was enrolled, consisting of 43 with ophthalmopathy and around 57 with stable hyperthyroidism.

Of note for this clonotype: It has no known antigen specificity. No quality values exist for individual bases; no much larger clone is one base distant.

For repertoire sequencing, TCR beta CDR3 regions were amplified from RNA transcripts. The first round was an RT-PCR using HTBI primers with the Qiagen OneStep RT-PCR kit, and this first round was followed by a second-round multiplex PCR, then size selection and purification. Sequencing of the libraries was carried out on an Illumina HiSeq2000 in paired-end mode with 100 bp reads. As for the original processing: SOAPnuke was used to process the reads, throwing out any read that had adapters, had uncalled bases, had a mean Phred below 15, or lacked an exact constant-primer or identifier match. COPE v1.2.5 was used to merge the high-quality paired reads. Clonotypes were defined as unique nucleotide sequences and were aligned to IMGT TRB V, D and J references using MiTCR v1.1. Analysis was restricted to V-J combinations with a frequency above 0.0001, which covered 99.2% of repertoires. For each V-J combination, a TCR clonal expansion and chaos score was defined as the ratio of F50 clonal expansion to chaos observed in the TCRdist matrix. Welch's t-statistics and random forest were used to reduce features to some 13 V-J combinations, which were fed into a naive Bayes classifier. The Morisita-Horn index was used to measure how similar the thyroid and blood repertoires were. The raw public data were reprocessed by TCRdb itself: fastp quality trimming at Q25, MiXCR clonotype calling, in-frame beta chains only. Rows with one shared CDR3 protein collapse into an entry with the most common genes and DNA. TCRdb assigned the V and J calls; the authors' analysis was not used. The sample yields about 210,000 distinct CDR3 sequences; just under 30% were counted once. Together, the top ten hold around 9.8% of the sample.

Ophthalmopathy patients had moderately to severely active disease, Clinical Activity Score of at least 3, NOSPECS grade of at least 4, and disease duration under 3 months. Patients with other autoimmune diseases, uncontrolled infections, pregnancy or lactation were excluded from the study. Diagnosis was based on clinical symptoms, serum thyroxine, TRAb, thyroid ultrasound and orbital computed tomography. Ficoll-Paque density gradient centrifugation was used to isolate PBMCs from about 10 ml of fresh peripheral blood. Total RNA was extracted using Trizol reagent, and RNA quality was checked on an Agilent 2100 Bioanalyzer. The CDR3 measures 18 amino acids from cysteine to phenylalanine. The read is trimmed to its CDR3 DNA, 54 bases read in frame from base 1. According to the germline V gene, CDR1 reads MNHEY and CDR2 reads SVGEGT. Germline trimming: 0 bases from V, 0 bases from J; junction bases outside gene matches: 7.

The investigation overall reported the following: In validation, the model predicted ophthalmopathy progression with nearly 71% sensitivity and roughly 78% specificity; about a dozen predicted patients were CT-confirmed with GO in a median of around 6 months. Among expanded thyroid clonotypes with frequency above 0.001, most also showed up in blood, which suggests that blood repertoires may reflect the thyroid immune response. In cross-validation, the 13-signature model distinguished ophthalmopathy from stable hyperthyroidism with less than 90% sensitivity and approximately 81% specificity, while in the test set the corresponding values were about 80% and 75%. No statistical method was used to set the sample size in advance, and the investigators knew which group each participant was assigned to.

Recombination linked TRBV6-2 or TRBV6-3 to TRBJ2-2, and 7 bases in between align with TRBD1. Material: peripheral blood. This TCR derives from a man between 50 and 59 years old with Graves' ophthalmopathy. Donor details come from another sample of the same person, matched by shared clones. CDR3 loop: CASSYSRSGTANTGELFF. The sequenced DNA is TGTGCCAGCAGTTACTCACGATCGGGGACAGCGAACACCGGGGAGCTGTTTTTT.